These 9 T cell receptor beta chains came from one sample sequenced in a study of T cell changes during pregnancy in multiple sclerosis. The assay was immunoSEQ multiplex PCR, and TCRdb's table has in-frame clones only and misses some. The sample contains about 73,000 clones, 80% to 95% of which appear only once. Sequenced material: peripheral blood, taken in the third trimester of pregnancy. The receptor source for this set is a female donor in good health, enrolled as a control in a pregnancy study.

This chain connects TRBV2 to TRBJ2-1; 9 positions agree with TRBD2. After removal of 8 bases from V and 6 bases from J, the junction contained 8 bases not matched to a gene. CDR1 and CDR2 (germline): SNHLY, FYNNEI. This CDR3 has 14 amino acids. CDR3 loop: CASVLAGSRNEQFF. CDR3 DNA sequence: TGTGCCAGCGTACTAGCGGGTTCACGCAATGAGCAGTTCTTC.

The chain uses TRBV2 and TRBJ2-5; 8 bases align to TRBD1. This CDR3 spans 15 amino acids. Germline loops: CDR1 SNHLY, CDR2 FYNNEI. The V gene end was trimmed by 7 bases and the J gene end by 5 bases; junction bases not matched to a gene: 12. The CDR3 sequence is CASNPVTGDLETQYF. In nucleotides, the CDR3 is TGTGCCAGCAACCCAGTGACAGGGGACCTTGAGACCCAGTACTTC.

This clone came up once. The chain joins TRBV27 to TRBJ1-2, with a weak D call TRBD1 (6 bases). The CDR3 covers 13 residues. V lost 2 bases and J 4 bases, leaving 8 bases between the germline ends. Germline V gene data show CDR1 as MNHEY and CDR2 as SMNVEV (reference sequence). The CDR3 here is CASSLRGGYGYTF. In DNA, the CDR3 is TGTGCCAGCAGTTTAAGAGGGGGCTATGGCTACACCTTC.

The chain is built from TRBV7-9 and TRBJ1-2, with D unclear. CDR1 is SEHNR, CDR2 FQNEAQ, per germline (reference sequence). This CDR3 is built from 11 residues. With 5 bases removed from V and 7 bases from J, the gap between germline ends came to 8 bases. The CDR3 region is CASSAAFGYTF. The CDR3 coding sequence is TGTGCCAGCAGCGCGGCCTTTGGCTACACCTTC.

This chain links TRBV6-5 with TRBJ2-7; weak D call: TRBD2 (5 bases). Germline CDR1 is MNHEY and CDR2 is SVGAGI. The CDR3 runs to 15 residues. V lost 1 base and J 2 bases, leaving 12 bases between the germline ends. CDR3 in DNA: TGTGCCAGCAGTTACTTGCGGGTGAACACCTACGAGCAGTACTTC. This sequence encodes CASSYLRVNTYEQYF.

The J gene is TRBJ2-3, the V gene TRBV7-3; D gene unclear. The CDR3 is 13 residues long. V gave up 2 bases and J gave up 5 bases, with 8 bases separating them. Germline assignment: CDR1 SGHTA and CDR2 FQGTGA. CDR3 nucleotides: TGTGCCAGCAGCTTAGCATCAGGAGATACGCAGTATTTT. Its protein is CASSLASGDTQYF.

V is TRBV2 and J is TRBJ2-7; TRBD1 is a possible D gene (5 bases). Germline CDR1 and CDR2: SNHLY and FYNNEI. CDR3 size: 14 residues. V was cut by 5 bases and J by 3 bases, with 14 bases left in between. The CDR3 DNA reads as TGTGCCAGCAGTACGACAGTGTCCTTCTACGAGCAGTACTTC. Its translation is CASSTTVSFYEQYF.

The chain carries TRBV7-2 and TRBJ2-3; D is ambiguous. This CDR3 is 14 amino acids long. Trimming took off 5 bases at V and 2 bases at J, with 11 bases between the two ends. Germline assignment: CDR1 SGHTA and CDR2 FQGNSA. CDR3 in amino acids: CASSPTQFTDTQYF. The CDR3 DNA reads TGTGCCAGCAGCCCGACACAATTCACAGATACGCAGTATTTT.

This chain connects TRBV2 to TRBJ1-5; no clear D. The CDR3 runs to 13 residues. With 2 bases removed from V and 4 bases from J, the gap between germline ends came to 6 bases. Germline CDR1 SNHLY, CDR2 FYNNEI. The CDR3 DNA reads TGTGCCAGCAGTGAACGGTGGAATCAGCCCCAGCATTTT. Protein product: CASSERWNQPQHF.